These 19 T cell receptor beta chains share one sample of origin, sequenced in a study of blood T cell repertoires in COVID-19. The repertoire was sequenced with immunoSEQ multiplex PCR; TCRdb's copy has only in-frame clones and lacks some. The sample holds tens of thousands of clones; 70% to 90% are singletons and the top ten take around 15%. The specimen sequenced was peripheral blood. The receptors originated from a man between 65 and 80 years old with acute or convalescent COVID-19.

This rearrangement joins TRBV4-1 to TRBJ2-1, with D perhaps matching TRBD2 (7 bases). The CDR3 covers 16 residues. Germline values: CDR1 MGHRA, CDR2 YSYEKL. V dropped 3 bases and J dropped 4 bases, with 16 bases sitting between them. CDR3 sequence reads: CASSQTGLVGYNEQFF. In DNA, the CDR3 is TGCGCCAGCAGCCAGACAGGACTAGTTGGGTACAATGAGCAGTTCTTC.

J is TRBJ2-5 and V is TRBV5-6, with D perhaps TRBD2 (6 bases). CDR1 is SGHDT, CDR2 YYEEEE, per germline. The CDR3 length is 11 residues. V gave up 2 bases and J gave up 9 bases, with 8 bases separating them. CDR3: CASSFREAQYF. The CDR3 DNA is TGTGCCAGCAGCTTTAGGGAGGCCCAGTACTTC.

The V call is TRBV5-8, the J call TRBJ2-1; D is possibly TRBD2 (6 bases). Trimming cost V 0 bases and J 4 bases, with 11 bases left between them. Germline-derived CDR1 and CDR2 are SGHTS and YDEGEE. The CDR3 is 15 amino acids. CDR3 sequence (DNA): TGTGCCAGCAGCTTGGTCGGGAGAAAATACAATGAGCAGTTCTTC. This translates into CASSLVGRKYNEQFF.

The V gene is TRBV5-1, the J gene TRBJ1-1, with 7 bases matching TRBD1. Germline CDR1 SGHRS, CDR2 YFSETQ. The trim removed 4 bases at V and 1 base at J, leaving 10 bases unmatched. The CDR3 has 16 residues. CDR3 protein: CASSPEGQAQNTEAFF. CDR3 DNA: TGCGCCAGCAGCCCTGAAGGACAGGCTCAGAACACTGAAGCTTTCTTT. Using reference TRBV5-1 and TRBJ1-1 for the parts outside the CDR3, the full variable domain is KAGVTQTPRYLIKTRGQQVTLSCSPISGHRSVSWYQQTPGQGLQFLFEYFSETQRNKGNFPGRFSGRQFSNSRSEMNVSTLELGDSALYLCASSPEGQAQNTEAFFGQGTRLTVV.

The V gene is TRBV30, the J gene TRBJ2-7, with D tentatively TRBD1 (5 bases). V was trimmed by 2 bases and J by 0 bases, leaving 8 bases between them. CDR3 length: 13 residues. The germline CDR1 and CDR2 sequences are GTSNPN and SVGIG (reference sequence). CDR3 region: CAWSKGFSYEQYF. CDR3 sequence (DNA): TGTGCCTGGAGTAAGGGGTTCTCCTACGAGCAGTACTTC. The full variable domain, with the rest looked up from reference TRBV30 and TRBJ2-7, is SQTIHQWPATLVQPVGSPLSLECTVEGTSNPNLYWYRQAAGRGLQLLFYSVGIGQISSEVPQNLSASRPQDRQFILSSKKLLLSDSGFYLCAWSKGFSYEQYFGPGTRLTVT.

This clone appeared a single time. The V gene is TRBV7-3, the J gene TRBJ2-6; D is possibly TRBD1 (6 bases). The V gene lost 1 base and the J gene lost 2 bases, with 9 bases spanning the gap. Germline V CDR1 and CDR2: SGHTA, FQGTGA. The CDR3 runs 16 residues. The CDR3 protein is CASSLNQGTGANVLTF. The CDR3 coding sequence is TGTGCCAGCAGCTTAAATCAGGGGACTGGGGCCAACGTCCTGACTTTC. Using reference TRBV7-3 and TRBJ2-6 for the parts outside the CDR3, the full variable domain is GAGVSQTPSNKVTEKGKYVELRCDPISGHTALYWYRQSLGQGPEFLIYFQGTGAADDSGLPNDRFFAVRPEGSVSTLKIQRTERGDSAVYLCASSLNQGTGANVLTFGAGSRLTVL.

The rearrangement joins TRBV6-5 to TRBJ2-1, with 12 bases lining up with TRBD2. Germline CDR1 reads MNHEY; CDR2 reads SVGAGI. The CDR3 consists of 16 residues. The V gene end was trimmed by 0 bases and the J gene end by 5 bases; junction bases not matched to a gene: 2. The CDR3 DNA follows: TGTGCCAGCAGTTACTCGAGACTAGCGGGGGACAATGAGCAGTTCTTC. Protein sequence: CASSYSRLAGDNEQFF.

Only a few counts were recorded for this clone. The chain links TRBV9 to TRBJ1-1, with 8 bases lining up with TRBD1. This CDR3 spans 15 amino acids. The germline gives CDR1 SGDLS, CDR2 YYNGEE. V lost 4 bases, J lost 5 bases, and 10 bases stayed unmatched. CDR3: CASSPKDRERTEAFF. The CDR3 region has the DNA TGTGCCAGCAGCCCTAAGGACAGGGAGAGGACTGAAGCTTTCTTT.

The V and J genes are TRBV28 and TRBJ1-4, with D unresolved. CDR3 length: 14 amino acids. Germline V gene sequence: CDR1 MDHEN, CDR2 SYDVKM. Trimming removed 5 bases at V and 4 bases at J, with 11 bases between. CDR3 in amino acids: CASSAWTGNEKLFF. CDR3 coding DNA: TGTGCCAGCAGTGCCTGGACTGGTAATGAAAAACTGTTTTTT.

CDR3 protein: CASSQNYGNSEQFF. For the CDR3, the DNA is TGCGCCAGCAGCCAAAACTACGGGAACTCTGAGCAGTTCTTC. The chain links TRBV4-3 to TRBJ2-1; weak D call: TRBD2 (5 bases). Trimming removed 2 bases from V and 9 bases from J, with 14 bases in between. The germline V gene has CDR1 LGHNA and CDR2 YSLEER. The CDR3 has 14 amino acids.

The sample holds a few counts of this clone. The genes are TRBV11-2 and TRBJ1-1; D gene uncertain. The CDR3 extends over 12 amino acids. V was pared by 5 bases and J by 11 bases, with 15 bases between. Germline lookup yields CDR1 SGHAT and CDR2 FQNNGV. In DNA form, the CDR3 reads TGTGCCAGCAGCCCCAGAGAGGGCGCGGCTTTCTTT. It yields the protein CASSPREGAAFF. Supplemented by reference TRBV11-2 and TRBJ1-1, the full variable domain reads EAGVAQSPRYKIIEKRQSVAFWCNPISGHATLYWYQQILGQGPKLLIQFQNNGVVDDSQLPKDRFSAERLKGVDSTLKIQPAKLEDSAVYLCASSPREGAAFFGQGTRLTVV.

The J gene is TRBJ1-5, the V gene TRBV21-1; the table's D call, TRBD1, has no DNA check behind it. TRBV21-1 is assigned pseudogene status. The length of the CDR3 is 13 residues. This chain's CDR3 is CAGGQGRCQPQHF. The CDR3 DNA reads as TGTGCCGGGGGACAGGGTCGGTGCCAGCCCCAGCATTTT.

This clone was seen once. The genes are TRBV3-1 (or the pseudogene TRBV3-2) and TRBJ1-5; D unclear. Per germline, CDR1 LGHDT and CDR2 YNNKEL (reference sequence). Trimming shortened V by 0 bases and J by 1 base, and 4 bases separated the two germline ends. The CDR3 consists of 14 residues. CDR3 region: CASSQDPSNQPQHF. CDR3 in DNA: TGTGCCAGCAGCCAAGATCCAAGCAATCAGCCCCAGCATTTT.

This clone was recorded once. This chain uses TRBV7-9 with TRBJ2-3; D perhaps matches TRBD1 (6 bases). V shed 8 bases and J shed 2 bases, with 8 bases lying between them. The CDR3 sequence is 12 residues long. CDR1 is SEHNR and CDR2 is FQNEAQ in the germline V gene (reference sequence). Here the CDR3 DNA reads TGTGCCAGCGGGACAATCACAGATACGCAGTATTTT. Residues: CASGTITDTQYF.

This chain uses TRBV4-3 with TRBJ1-4; D unresolved. The CDR3 length is 16 residues. The germline CDR1 and CDR2 sequences are LGHNA and YSLEER. The V and J ends lost 4 bases and 7 bases respectively, with 19 bases between them. The DNA of the CDR3 is TGCGCCAGCAGCCCTTCTGTCAGAGCTAGGAGTGAAAAACTGTTTTTT. This codes for CASSPSVRARSEKLFF.

V usage is TRBV9 and J usage is TRBJ1-1; no clear D gene. V shed 0 bases and J shed 0 bases, with 9 bases lying between them. This CDR3 spans 15 amino acids. The germline gives CDR1 SGDLS, CDR2 YYNGEE. Here the CDR3 reads CASSVAGAMNTEAFF. In DNA form, the CDR3 reads TGTGCCAGCAGCGTAGCAGGTGCGATGAACACTGAAGCTTTCTTT. Together with reference TRBV9 and TRBJ1-1, the CDR3 gives the full variable domain: DSGVTQTPKHLITATGQRVTLRCSPRSGDLSVYWYQQSLDQGLQFLIQYYNGEERAKGNILERFSAQQFPDLHSELNLSSLELGDSALYFCASSVAGAMNTEAFFGQGTRLTVV.

J is TRBJ2-7 and V is TRBV5-6, with 11 bases that match TRBD2. Trimming at V came to 2 bases and at J to 5 bases, leaving 6 bases not matched to a gene. Germline V CDR1 and CDR2: SGHDT, YYEEEE. The CDR3 totals 15 residues. The CDR3 nucleotides read TGTGCCAGCAGCTTTGGGCTAGCGGGAGGTAACGAGCAGTACTTC. This encodes CASSFGLAGGNEQYF. Full variable domain (remainder filled in from reference TRBV5-6 and TRBJ2-7): DAGVTQSPTHLIKTRGQQVTLRCSPKSGHDTVSWYQQALGQGPQFIFQYYEEEERQRGNFPDRFSGHQFPNYSSELNVNALLLGDSALYLCASSFGLAGGNEQYFGPGTRLTVT.

The chain joins TRBV6-2 or TRBV6-3 to TRBJ2-1, with unresolved D. CDR3 length: 15 residues. Trimming took 5 bases from V and 6 from J, leaving 17 bases between them. CDR1 and CDR2 (germline): MNHEY, SVGEGT. The CDR3 is CASSQTRMSGNEQFF. The CDR3 DNA reads as TGTGCCAGCAGTCAGACGAGGATGTCGGGCAATGAGCAGTTCTTC.

This chain links TRBV4-3 with TRBJ2-1; 15 nucleotides match TRBD2. The CDR3 has 19 amino acids. The germline V gene encodes CDR1 LGHNA and CDR2 YSLEER. Unmatched junction bases numbered 13, after V lost 1 base and J lost 9 bases. The CDR3 spells CASSQGGGLAGGLVVEQFF. The CDR3, as DNA: TGCGCCAGCAGCCAAGGCGGGGGACTAGCGGGAGGCCTAGTCGTTGAGCAGTTCTTC.